These 7 T cell receptor beta chains were sequenced from one sample in a study of CD8 T cells in Susac syndrome. Random hexamers served to reverse transcribe roughly 0.5 to 1 ug RNA. TCRdb reprocessed the immunoSEQ multiplex PCR reads via MiXCR and lists one record per CDR3 protein. Altogether about 150,000 distinct CDR3 sequences are present, roughly 95% being singletons, with the ten largest covering roughly 0.15%. What was sequenced was CD8+ T cells from PBMCs. The receptor set was obtained from a human donor with multiple sclerosis.

The rearrangement joins TRBV29-1 to TRBJ2-7, with TRBD1 identical over 7 bases. Germline V CDR1 and CDR2: SQVTM, ANQGSEA. Trimming at V came to 6 bases and at J to 4 bases, leaving 9 bases not matched to a gene. This CDR3 contains 13 residues. Here the CDR3 DNA reads TGCAGCGTGAGCCGACAGGGCCATTACGAGCAGTACTTC. This translates into CSVSRQGHYEQYF.

The chain recombines TRBV29-1 with TRBJ1-1, with D unresolved. The CDR3 loop spans 14 amino acids. Per germline, CDR1 SQVTM and CDR2 ANQGSEA. V dropped 3 bases and J dropped 1 base, with 12 bases sitting between them. The CDR3 here is CSVDFLAKNTEAFF. The CDR3 nucleotides are TGCAGCGTTGACTTTTTGGCAAAGAACACTGAAGCTTTCTTT. Together with reference TRBV29-1 and TRBJ1-1, the CDR3 gives the full variable domain: SAVISQKPSRDICQRGTSLTIQCQVDSQVTMMFWYRQQPGQSLTLIATANQGSEATYESGFVIDKFPISRPNLTFSTLTVSNMSPEDSSIYLCSVDFLAKNTEAFFGQGTRLTVV.

The chain employs TRBV19 and TRBJ2-7; 8 bases match TRBD1. CDR3 size: 13 residues. V was pared by 4 bases and J by 6 bases, with 5 bases of the junction left unmatched. Germline-derived CDR1 and CDR2 are LNHDA and SQIVND (reference sequence). The CDR3: CASSTAGGGEQYV. For the CDR3, the DNA is TGTGCCAGTAGTACCGCAGGGGGCGGCGAGCAGTACGTC.

The CDR3 bases are TGCAGCGCCGATGACAGGGGGTCGGAGACCCAGTACTTC. Protein: CSADDRGSETQYF. V gene TRBV29-1 combines with J gene TRBJ2-5; 9 bases are a match to TRBD1. V trimming: 7 bases; J trimming: 5 bases; junction bases outside the gene matches: 8. The CDR3 has 13 residues. CDR1 is SQVTM, CDR2 ANQGSEA, per germline.

The chain recombines TRBV29-1 with TRBJ1-2, with 10 bases fitting TRBD1. The CDR3 covers 15 residues. Trimming took 6 bases from V and 2 from J; bases not matched to a gene: 9. The germline V gene encodes CDR1 SQVTM and CDR2 ANQGSEA. For the CDR3, the DNA is TGCAGCGTCGATTTGACAGGGGGCGTAAACTATGGCTACACCTTC. This encodes CSVDLTGGVNYGYTF.

This clonotype was observed once. The chain uses TRBV15 and TRBJ2-7; D is uncertain. Trimming removed 0 bases at V and 5 bases at J, with 17 bases between. Looked up from germline, CDR1 is LNHNV and CDR2 is YYDKDF (reference sequence). This CDR3 has 16 amino acids. The CDR3 sequence is CATSREWGLRANEQYF. In DNA form, the CDR3 reads TGTGCCACCAGCAGAGAATGGGGTCTTCGGGCCAACGAGCAGTACTTC.

This chain joins TRBV7-2 and TRBJ2-1; TRBD1 matches at 7 bases. The germline V gene has CDR1 SGHTA and CDR2 FQGNSA. With V trimmed by 5 bases and J by 10 bases, 8 bases remained unmatched. CDR3 size: 13 residues. The CDR3 reads CASSNPTGEEQFF. CDR3 nucleotide sequence: TGTGCCAGCAGCAACCCTACAGGGGAAGAGCAGTTCTTC.